This T cell receptor beta chain was obtained from a study of T cells in Graves' hyperthyroidism and ophthalmopathy. Across the study: Peripheral blood was secured at the point of initial diagnosis, before any treatment.

This CDR3 region has 15 residues. V gave up 2 bases and J gave up 5 bases, with 13 bases separating them. Germline CDR1 and CDR2: SGHRS and YFSETQ. Criteria for exclusion of patients were uncontrolled infection, other autoimmune disease, pregnancy or lactation. This clonotype was recorded many times. RNA transcripts gave rise to amplified TCR beta CDR3 regions. HTBI primers drove first-round RT-PCR of the TCR CDR3. TCRdb reanalysed the multiplex PCR reads using MiXCR and keeps one entry per CDR3 protein. This sample yields under 750,000 distinct CDR3 sequences, of which roughly a sixth are seen a single time; around 17% belongs to the top ten.

This clonotype was sampled from a woman in her forties or fifties with Graves' hyperthyroidism that later progressed to Graves' ophthalmopathy. The sample was blood. The rearrangement joins TRBV5-1 to TRBJ1-4; no firm D call. CDR3 DNA sequence: TGCGCCAGCAGCTTAGGAGGTATCGGCAATGAAAAACTGTTTTTT. Translating it yields CASSLGGIGNEKLFF.